This T cell receptor (beta chain) originates from a study of early T cells in non-severe SARS-CoV-2 infection. Study as a whole: RNA in bulk from unsorted whole blood was sequenced, and chains were unpaired. The study, taken as a whole, reports: The matching step, a VDJdb search, favored anti-spike CD8 responses and missed private and CD4 specificities.

This clonotype was detected many times. Antigen unknown. Unique molecular identifiers (one per individual cDNA molecule) were attached. TCRdb fed the 5' RACE reads into MiXCR, producing one record per CDR3 protein. This table has tens of thousands of distinct CDR3 sequences, roughly 5.7% appearing once. Material: whole blood. This clonotype was obtained from an adult who was a healthcare worker with PCR-confirmed SARS-CoV-2 infection or an uninfected control (not recorded which).

CDR3 protein: CASSEAGQGWAYEQYF. DNA of the CDR3: TGTGCCAGCAGTGAAGCGGGACAGGGGTGGGCCTACGAGCAGTACTTC. The rearrangement links TRBV6-1 to TRBJ2-7, with 10 bases that match TRBD1. Germline CDR1 is MNHNS and CDR2 is SASEGT. There are 16 residues in the CDR3. J gave up 2 bases and V 0 bases, and 4 bases lay outside the gene matches.